A selection of T cell receptor beta chains follows, all from one sample in a study of PD-1 blockade in classical Hodgkin lymphoma. Some clones are missing from TCRdb's copy, which holds only in-frame ones; the method was immunoSEQ multiplex PCR. The profile shows 13,000 or so clones, over 80% of them singletons. The sample was peripheral blood mononuclear cells (PBMCs), taken at baseline. These receptors all stem from a human donor with classical Hodgkin lymphoma. The CDR3 runs from the conserved cysteine through the conserved F or W. Fields, in order: V gene, J gene, clone size, D gene, CDR3 protein, CDR3 DNA. The D gene is left open where the match is weak. For some rows the clone size is stated as once, few or many, or as a class when expanded; others skip it.

>TRBV27|TRBJ1-1|-|-
CASSTGPNEAFF
TGTGCCAGCAGTACAGGGCCTAATGAAGCTTTCTTT
>TRBV5-8|TRBJ2-3|-|TRBD2
CASSLGQLAGDTQYF
TGTGCCAGCAGCTTGGGACAACTAGCGGGAGATACGCAGTATTTT
>TRBV4-2|TRBJ2-5|-|TRBD2
CASSQSGGAGETQYF
TGTGCCAGCTCTCAGAGCGGGGGGGCCGGGGAGACCCAGTACTTC
>TRBV9|TRBJ1-1|-|TRBD1
CASSVGPGGGMNTEAFF
TGTGCCAGCAGCGTAGGCCCAGGGGGGGGAATGAACACTGAAGCTTTCTTT
>TRBV6-5|TRBJ2-4|-|-
CATMDGRIAKNIQYF
TGTGCCACCATGGACGGACGGATAGCCAAAAACATTCAGTACTTC
>TRBV28|TRBJ2-5|-|TRBD1
CASSQTGGQETQYF
TGTGCCAGCAGTCAGACAGGGGGCCAAGAGACCCAGTACTTC
>TRBV11-3|TRBJ1-3|few|TRBD1
CASPRQGARGNTIYF
TGTGCCAGCCCCAGACAGGGGGCTCGAGGAAACACCATATATTTT
>TRBV14|TRBJ2-7|few|-
CASSQQQGYEQYF
TGTGCCAGCAGCCAGCAACAGGGTTACGAGCAGTACTTC
>TRBV27|TRBJ1-1|few|-
CASSPDLPNTEAFF
TGTGCCAGCAGTCCCGACCTCCCCAACACTGAAGCTTTCTTT
>TRBV19|TRBJ2-7|-|-
CASSPFGGTTYEQYF
TGTGCCAGTAGCCCCTTTGGGGGGACCACCTACGAGCAGTACTTC
>TRBV4-2|TRBJ2-3|few|TRBD2
CASSQDYKIGGITDTQYF
TGTGCCAGCAGCCAAGATTACAAGATCGGGGGGATAACAGATACGCAGTATTTT
>TRBV28|TRBJ2-5|-|-
CASSPEGVLQETQYF
TGTGCCAGCAGCCCCGAAGGGGTCCTTCAAGAGACCCAGTACTTC
>TRBV6-5|TRBJ1-4|-|-
CASMRGLGEKLFF
TGTGCCAGCATGAGGGGCCTAGGGGAAAAACTGTTTTTT
>TRBV25-1|TRBJ1-3|-|-
CASSAVGGWAGNTIYF
TGTGCCAGCAGTGCTGTTGGGGGGTGGGCTGGAAACACCATATATTTT
>TRBV6-1|TRBJ1-1|-|-
CASSERQGWTEAFF
TGTGCCAGCAGTGAAAGGCAGGGGTGGACTGAAGCTTTCTTT
>TRBV25-1|TRBJ2-7|-|TRBD1
CASSERDRRGEQYF
TGTGCCAGCAGTGAACGGGACAGGAGAGGCGAGCAGTACTTC
>TRBV20-1|TRBJ2-7|-|-
CSASKDGEQYF
TGCAGTGCTAGTAAGGACGGCGAGCAGTACTTC
>TRBV5-5|TRBJ1-3|-|-
CASSLTAFSGNTIYF
TGTGCCAGCAGCTTAACAGCGTTCTCTGGAAACACCATATATTTT